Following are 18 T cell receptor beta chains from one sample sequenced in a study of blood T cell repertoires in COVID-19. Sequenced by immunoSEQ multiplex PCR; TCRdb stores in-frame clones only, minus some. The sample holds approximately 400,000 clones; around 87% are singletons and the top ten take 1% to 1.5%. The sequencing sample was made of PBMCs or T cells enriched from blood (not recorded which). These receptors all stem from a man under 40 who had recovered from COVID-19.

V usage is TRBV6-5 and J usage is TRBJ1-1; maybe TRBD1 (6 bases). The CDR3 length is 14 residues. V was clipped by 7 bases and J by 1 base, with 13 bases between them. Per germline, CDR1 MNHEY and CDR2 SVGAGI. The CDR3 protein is CASNSGTQNTEAFF. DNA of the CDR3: TGTGCCAGCAACTCGGGGACACAGAACACTGAAGCTTTCTTT.

This CDR3 is CASRAGGNYGYTF. As DNA, the CDR3 is TGTGCCAGCCGGGCAGGGGGAAACTATGGCTACACCTTC. The V gene is TRBV6-5, the J gene TRBJ1-2, with 7 bases identical to TRBD1. The V gene end was trimmed by 8 bases and the J gene end by 2 bases; junction bases not matched to a gene: 5. This CDR3 is 13 amino acids long. Germline V gene sequence: CDR1 MNHEY, CDR2 SVGAGI.

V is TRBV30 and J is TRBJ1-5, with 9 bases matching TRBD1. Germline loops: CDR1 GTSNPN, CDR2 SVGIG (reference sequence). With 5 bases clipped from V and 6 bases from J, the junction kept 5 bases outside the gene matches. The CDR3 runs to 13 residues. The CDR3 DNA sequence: TGTGCCTGGGGGACAGGGCGGGGTCAGCCCCAGCATTTT. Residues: CAWGTGRGQPQHF.

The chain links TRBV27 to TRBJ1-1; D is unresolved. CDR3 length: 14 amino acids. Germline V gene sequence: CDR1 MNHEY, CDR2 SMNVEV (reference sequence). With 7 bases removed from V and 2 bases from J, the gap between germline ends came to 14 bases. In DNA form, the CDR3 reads TGTGCCAGCACCCCAAGTACTGCTAACACTGAAGCTTTCTTT. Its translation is CASTPSTANTEAFF.

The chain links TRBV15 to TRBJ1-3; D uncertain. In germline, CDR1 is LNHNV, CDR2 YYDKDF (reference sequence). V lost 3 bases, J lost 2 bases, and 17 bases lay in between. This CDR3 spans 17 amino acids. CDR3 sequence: CATSSPKGASPGNTIYF. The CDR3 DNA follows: TGTGCCACCAGCAGCCCCAAAGGAGCTTCGCCTGGAAACACCATATATTTT.

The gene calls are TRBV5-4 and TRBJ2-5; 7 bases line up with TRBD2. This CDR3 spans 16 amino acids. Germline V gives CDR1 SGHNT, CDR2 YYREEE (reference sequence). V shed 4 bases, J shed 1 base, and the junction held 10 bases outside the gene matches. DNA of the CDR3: TGTGCCAGCAGCCCCGGAGGCGGGGGTACCCAAGAGACCCAGTACTTC. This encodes CASSPGGGGTQETQYF.

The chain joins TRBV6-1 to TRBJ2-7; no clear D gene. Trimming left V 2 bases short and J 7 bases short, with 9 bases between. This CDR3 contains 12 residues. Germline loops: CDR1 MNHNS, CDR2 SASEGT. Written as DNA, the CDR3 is TGTGCCAGCAGTGAAAGTCGGTGGGAGCAGTACTTC. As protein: CASSESRWEQYF.

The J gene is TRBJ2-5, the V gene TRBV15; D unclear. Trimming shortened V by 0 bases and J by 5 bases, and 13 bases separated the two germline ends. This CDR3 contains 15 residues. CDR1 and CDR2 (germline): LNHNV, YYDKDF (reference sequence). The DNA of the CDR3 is TGTGCCACCAGCAGAGATCTGACTGTTGCGGAGACCCAGTACTTC. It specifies CATSRDLTVAETQYF.

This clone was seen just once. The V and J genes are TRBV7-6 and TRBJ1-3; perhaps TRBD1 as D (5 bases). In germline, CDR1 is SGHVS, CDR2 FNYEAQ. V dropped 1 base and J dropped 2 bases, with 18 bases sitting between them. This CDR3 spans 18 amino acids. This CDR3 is CASSLGSTAGRTGNTIYF. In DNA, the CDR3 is TGTGCCAGCAGCTTAGGATCCACGGCAGGGCGGACTGGAAACACCATATATTTT. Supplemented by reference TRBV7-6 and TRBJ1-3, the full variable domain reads GAGVSQSPRYKVTKRGQDVALRCDPISGHVSLYWYRQALGQGPEFLTYFNYEAQQDKSGLPNDRFSAERPEGSISTLTIQRTEQRDSAMYRCASSLGSTAGRTGNTIYFGEGSWLTVV.

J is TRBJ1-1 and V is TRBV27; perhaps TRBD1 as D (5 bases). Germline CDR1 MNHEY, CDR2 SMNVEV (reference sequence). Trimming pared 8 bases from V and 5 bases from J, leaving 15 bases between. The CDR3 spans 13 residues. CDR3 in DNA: TGTGCCAGCCAAGTTATAGGGGATACTGAAGCTTTCTTT. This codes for CASQVIGDTEAFF.

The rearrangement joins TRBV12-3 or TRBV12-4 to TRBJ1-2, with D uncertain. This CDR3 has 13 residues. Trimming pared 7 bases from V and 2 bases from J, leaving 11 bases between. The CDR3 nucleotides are TGTGCCAGCAACCCGGGAGGAAACTATGGCTACACCTTC. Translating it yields CASNPGGNYGYTF.

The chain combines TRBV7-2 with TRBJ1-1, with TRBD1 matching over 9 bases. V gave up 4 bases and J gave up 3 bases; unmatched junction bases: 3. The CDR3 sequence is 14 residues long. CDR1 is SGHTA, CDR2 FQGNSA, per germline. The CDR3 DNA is TGTGCCAGCAGCTACAGGACAGGGGACACTGAAGCTTTCTTT. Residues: CASSYRTGDTEAFF. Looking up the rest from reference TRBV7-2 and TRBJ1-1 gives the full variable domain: GAGVSQSPSNKVTEKGKDVELRCDPISGHTALYWYRQSLGQGLEFLIYFQGNSAPDKSGLPSDRFSAERTGGSVSTLTIQRTQQEDSAVYLCASSYRTGDTEAFFGQGTRLTVV.

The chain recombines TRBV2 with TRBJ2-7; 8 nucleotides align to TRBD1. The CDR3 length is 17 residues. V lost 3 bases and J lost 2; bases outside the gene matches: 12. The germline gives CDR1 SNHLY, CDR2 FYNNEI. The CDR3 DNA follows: TGTGCCAGCAGTGACCCTACGCGGGGACAGGCCACCTACGAGCAGTACTTC. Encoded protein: CASSDPTRGQATYEQYF.

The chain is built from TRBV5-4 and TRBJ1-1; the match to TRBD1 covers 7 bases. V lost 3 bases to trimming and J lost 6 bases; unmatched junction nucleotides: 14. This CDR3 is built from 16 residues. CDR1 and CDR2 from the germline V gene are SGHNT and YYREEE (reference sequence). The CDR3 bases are TGTGCCAGCAGCTCCGGATGGGGCGGGGGGACAGCTGAAGCTTTCTTT. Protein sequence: CASSSGWGGGTAEAFF.

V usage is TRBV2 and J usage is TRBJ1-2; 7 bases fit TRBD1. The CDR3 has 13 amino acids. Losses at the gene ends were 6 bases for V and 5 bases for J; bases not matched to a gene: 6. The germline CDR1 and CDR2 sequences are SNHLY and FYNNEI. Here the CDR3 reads CASSPGTEYGYTF. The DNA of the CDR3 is TGTGCCAGCAGCCCCGGGACAGAGTATGGCTACACCTTC.

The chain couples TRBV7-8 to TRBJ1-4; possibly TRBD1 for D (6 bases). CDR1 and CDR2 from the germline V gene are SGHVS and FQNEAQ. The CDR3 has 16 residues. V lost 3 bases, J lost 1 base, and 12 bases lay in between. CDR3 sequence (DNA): TGTGCCAGCAGCTTCAGGGGCCGGGGAACTAATGAAAAACTGTTTTTT. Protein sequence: CASSFRGRGTNEKLFF.

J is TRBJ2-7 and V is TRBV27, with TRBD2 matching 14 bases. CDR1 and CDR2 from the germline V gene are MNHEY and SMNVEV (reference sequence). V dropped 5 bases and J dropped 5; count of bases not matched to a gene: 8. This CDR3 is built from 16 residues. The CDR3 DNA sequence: TGTGCCAGCAGTCTCGGACTAGCGGGGGGACTTGACGAGCAGTACTTC. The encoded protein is CASSLGLAGGLDEQYF.

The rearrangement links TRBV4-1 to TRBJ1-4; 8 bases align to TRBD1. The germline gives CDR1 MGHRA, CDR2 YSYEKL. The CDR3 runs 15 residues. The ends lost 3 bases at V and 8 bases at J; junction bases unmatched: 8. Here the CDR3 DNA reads TGCGCCAGCAGCCACGACGGGACAGGACGCGAAAAACTGTTTTTT. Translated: CASSHDGTGREKLFF.